This T cell receptor (beta chain) was retrieved from a study of T cells after posttransplantation cyclophosphamide. Study results and limitations: Blood and skin or GI T cell repertoires showed limited TRB overlap. Later blood repertoires were often dominated by clones from the donor CD8+ memory compartment. Recipient CMV seropositivity and CMV reactivation strongly tracked TRB clonality.

This clone qualifies as medium-sized. Its antigen is still unknown. Treatment was busulfan-fludarabine conditioning, a marrow graft, and cyclophosphamide on days +3 and +4. CDR1 is SGHAT and CDR2 is FQNNGV in the germline V gene. Trimming removed 4 bases at V and 1 base at J, with 13 bases between. This CDR3 contains 16 residues. Libraries were prepared by immunoSEQ multiplex PCR; TCRdb keeps only in-frame clonotypes and omits some of them. The specimen has about 6,400 clones, none found just once. The source was PBMCs, collected after an allogeneic stem cell transplant with post-transplant cyclophosphamide. The receptor was isolated from a male patient aged 30 to 39 who received an allogeneic stem cell transplant from an unrelated donor, was CMV-positive, and had acute and chronic GVHD. Some T cells may be transferred from the graft donor. V usage is TRBV11-2 and J usage is TRBJ1-4, with a possible D match to TRBD1 (5 bases). The CDR3 sequence is CASSYLGAGTNEKLFF. The CDR3 region has the DNA TGTGCCAGCAGCTATCTAGGGGCAGGAACTAATGAAAAACTGTTTTTT.